A selection of T cell receptor beta chains follows, all from one sample in a study of blood T cell repertoires in COVID-19. Only in-frame clones appear in the TCRdb table, and some are missing; sequencing was by immunoSEQ multiplex PCR. In the table there are tens of thousands of clones, around 82% of which are singletons. Sample: peripheral blood. The receptors stem from a woman older than 75 with active or convalescent COVID-19. Both conserved end residues are part of each CDR3. D genes are given only for firm matches. A row's size may be missing; if present it is once, few, many or a size class.

J gene,D gene,V gene,clone size,CDR3 protein,CDR3 DNA
TRBJ2-2,TRBD2,TRBV5-6,.,CASRLSGSPTGELFF,TGTGCCAGCAGACTTAGCGGGAGCCCCACCGGGGAGCTGTTTTTT
TRBJ2-7,.,TRBV6-5,.,CASSYGADYEQYF,TGTGCCAGCAGTTACGGGGCAGACTACGAGCAGTACTTC
TRBJ1-1,TRBD1,TRBV5-1,few,CASSPGTGNTEAFF,TGCGCCAGCAGCCCCGGGACAGGGAACACTGAAGCTTTCTTT
TRBJ1-2,TRBD1,TRBV14,once,CASSSGQGRGYGYTF,TGTGCCAGCAGCTCGGGACAGGGAAGAGGGTATGGCTACACCTTC
TRBJ2-1,TRBD2,TRBV19,.,CASSNRGLAGGEQFF,TGTGCCAGTAGTAACCGAGGACTAGCGGGAGGTGAGCAGTTCTTC
TRBJ2-1,.,TRBV7-9,.,CASSAANEQFF,TGTGCCAGCAGCGCGGCCAATGAGCAGTTCTTC
TRBJ2-7,TRBD2,TRBV6-5,.,CASSYSQAGAYEQYF,TGTGCCAGCAGTTATTCTCAAGCGGGAGCCTACGAGCAGTACTTC
TRBJ2-2,.,TRBV18,once,CASSPTREGHGELFF,TGTGCCAGCTCACCTACCAGGGAAGGGCACGGGGAGCTGTTTTTT
TRBJ1-2,.,TRBV12-3/TRBV12-4,.,CASSPGIGYTF,TGTGCCAGCAGCCCGGGGATCGGCTACACCTTC
TRBJ1-5,.,TRBV5-6,.,CASSLASGQPQHF,TGTGCCAGCAGCTTGGCATCAGGCCAGCCCCAGCATTTT
TRBJ1-3,TRBD1,TRBV3-1/TRBV3-2,.,CASSHTGGGNTIYF,TGTGCCAGCAGCCACACAGGGGGCGGAAACACCATATATTTT
TRBJ2-7,TRBD2,TRBV7-2,.,CASSLVGLANNEQYF,TGTGCCAGCAGCTTAGTAGGACTAGCGAACAACGAGCAGTACTTC
TRBJ1-2,TRBD1,TRBV13,.,CASSSTQGRYGYTF,TGTGCCAGCAGCTCAACACAGGGGAGGTATGGCTACACCTTC
TRBJ1-4,TRBD1,TRBV28,.,CASSLGTGYHKLFF,TGTGCCAGCAGTTTAGGGACAGGGTATCATAAACTGTTTTTT
TRBJ2-6,TRBD1,TRBV19,.,CASKIRQGHDSGANVLTF,TGTGCCAGTAAAATTCGACAGGGCCATGACTCTGGGGCCAACGTCCTGACTTTC
TRBJ2-7,.,TRBV2,.,CAGSQGYEQYF,TGTGCCGGTAGTCAGGGGTACGAGCAGTACTTC
TRBJ2-2,TRBD2,TRBV11-1,.,CASGTSGSPGELFF,TGTGCCAGCGGGACTAGCGGGAGCCCCGGGGAGCTGTTTTTT
TRBJ1-5,TRBD1,TRBV7-3,.,CASSPHLRDRQQPQHF,TGTGCCAGCAGCCCCCACCTAAGGGACAGGCAGCAGCCCCAGCATTTT
TRBJ1-2,TRBD1,TRBV28,.,CASRRQGRSGYTF,TGTGCCAGCAGACGACAGGGCAGGAGTGGCTACACCTTC
TRBJ1-2,TRBD1,TRBV19,hyperexpanded,CASIQIGDSYGYTF,TGTGCCAGTATTCAGATTGGGGACAGCTATGGCTACACCTTC
TRBJ2-1,TRBD2,TRBV6-6,.,CASSYSTSGAEIKQFF,TGTGCCAGCAGTTACTCGACTAGCGGGGCAGAGATTAAGCAGTTCTTC
TRBJ2-3,TRBD2,TRBV27,.,CASRTGRETDTQYF,TGTGCCAGCAGGACTGGGCGGGAGACAGATACGCAGTATTTT
TRBJ1-3,.,TRBV4-2,few,CASSQDDNSGNTIYF,TGTGCCAGCAGCCAAGACGACAACTCTGGAAACACCATATATTTT
TRBJ2-2,.,TRBV18,.,CASSPSSGGTGELFF,TGTGCCAGCTCACCTTCCTCCGGCGGCACCGGGGAGCTGTTTTTT
TRBJ2-1,TRBD2,TRBV5-1,.,CASSLRGTSGIGYNEQFF,TGCGCCAGCAGCTTGCGCGGAACTAGCGGGATAGGCTACAATGAGCAGTTCTTC
TRBJ2-1,.,TRBV7-7,.,CASSLGAYNEQFF,TGTGCTAGCAGCTTGGGGGCATACAATGAGCAGTTCTTC
TRBJ2-3,TRBD1,TRBV5-1,once,CASSPGQGAADTQYF,TGCGCCAGCAGCCCGGGACAGGGGGCGGCAGATACGCAGTATTTT
TRBJ1-2,.,TRBV30,.,CAWSRPGEGYTF,TGTGCCTGGAGTAGGCCAGGGGAAGGCTACACCTTC
TRBJ2-1,.,TRBV15,.,CATSRGGDEQFF,TGTGCCACCAGCAGAGGGGGGGATGAGCAGTTCTTC
TRBJ1-1,.,TRBV2,.,CASRQGSLGTEAFF,TGTGCCAGCAGGCAGGGGTCCTTGGGAACTGAAGCTTTCTTT
TRBJ1-1,.,TRBV2,.,CASSVEGGGTEAFF,TGTGCCAGCAGTGTAGAGGGGGGGGGCACTGAAGCTTTCTTT
TRBJ2-1,.,TRBV15,.,CATTRDFASNEQFF,TGTGCCACCACCCGGGACTTCGCCTCCAATGAGCAGTTCTTC
TRBJ1-1,TRBD1,TRBV28,once,CASSPGQGVNTEAFF,TGTGCCAGCAGTCCGGGACAGGGAGTCAACACTGAAGCTTTCTTT
TRBJ2-7,.,TRBV30,few,CAWSVLGGPGEQYF,TGTGCCTGGAGTGTCCTCGGAGGGCCCGGGGAGCAGTACTTC
TRBJ2-7,TRBD1,TRBV5-5,.,CASSPGQTAYEQYF,TGTGCCAGCAGCCCGGGACAGACCGCCTACGAGCAGTACTTC
TRBJ1-2,TRBD1,TRBV2,few,CASRRTLDRGGYTF,TGTGCCAGCAGACGTACCCTTGACAGGGGCGGCTACACCTTC
TRBJ2-2,.,TRBV7-3,once,CASSPGGASGTGELFF,TGTGCCAGCAGCCCCGGCGGGGCGTCCGGAACCGGGGAGCTGTTTTTT
TRBJ1-1,TRBD1,TRBV7-2,.,CASGGQGLSRLKAFF,TGTGCCAGCGGGGGACAGGGTCTTTCTCGGTTGAAAGCTTTCTTT
TRBJ1-2,TRBD1,TRBV6-5,.,CASSYSDRDGGYTF,TGTGCCAGCAGTTACTCTGACAGGGATGGAGGCTACACCTTC
TRBJ1-1,.,TRBV18,.,CASSPTPLTVFGTEAFF,TGTGCCAGCTCCCCAACCCCCCTGACTGTCTTCGGGACTGAAGCTTTCTTT
TRBJ2-7,TRBD2,TRBV7-9,.,CASSLGTSAILNTYEQYF,TGTGCCAGCAGCTTAGGGACTAGCGCAATTTTGAATACCTACGAGCAGTACTTC
TRBJ1-5,.,TRBV28,.,CASSLWGRVISQPQHF,TGTGCCAGCAGTTTATGGGGGCGAGTAATCAGTCAGCCCCAGCATTTT
TRBJ1-1,TRBD1,TRBV28,.,CASSGGDRANTEAFF,TGTGCCAGCAGTGGGGGGGACAGGGCGAACACTGAAGCTTTCTTT
TRBJ2-2,.,TRBV9,.,CASSPRVPTGELFF,TGTGCCAGCAGCCCTCGGGTGCCCACCGGGGAGCTGTTTTTT
TRBJ2-7,.,TRBV6-6,.,CASRSGDNLNEQYF,TGTGCCAGCAGATCCGGCGACAACCTAAACGAGCAGTACTTC
TRBJ2-1,.,TRBV5-8,.,CASTAGLRGSYNEQFF,TGTGCCAGCACCGCGGGCCTTCGGGGATCCTACAATGAGCAGTTCTTC
TRBJ2-7,.,TRBV6-5,.,CASRQSTGVTYEQYF,TGTGCCAGCAGACAATCCACGGGAGTGACCTACGAGCAGTACTTC
TRBJ2-1,TRBD2,TRBV13,.,CASSLALAGGSVEQFF,TGTGCCAGCAGCTTAGCACTAGCGGGAGGGTCGGTTGAGCAGTTCTTC
TRBJ2-3,.,TRBV18,.,CASSPTPTSTDTQYF,TGTGCCAGCTCGCCGACTCCGACTAGCACAGATACGCAGTATTTT
TRBJ2-7,.,TRBV30,.,CAWSVLQGPYEQYF,TGTGCCTGGAGTGTCCTCCAGGGCCCCTACGAGCAGTACTTC
TRBJ2-5,TRBD2,TRBV25-1,.,CASSDPSRGLAGQETQYF,TGTGCCAGCAGTGATCCGAGCAGGGGACTAGCGGGCCAAGAGACCCAGTACTTC
TRBJ2-7,.,TRBV9,.,CASSVAAGATSYEQYF,TGTGCCAGCAGCGTAGCCGCAGGGGCCACCTCCTACGAGCAGTACTTC
TRBJ1-2,.,TRBV28,.,CATLGGQLNNYGYTF,TGTGCCACCCTTGGAGGACAGCTAAATAACTATGGCTACACCTTC
TRBJ2-1,TRBD2,TRBV9,once,CASSAGTSGANEQFF,TGTGCCAGCAGCGCGGGGACTAGCGGGGCCAATGAGCAGTTCTTC
TRBJ1-2,.,TRBV10-3,.,CAISEEQASGYTF,TGTGCCATCAGTGAGGAGCAGGCTAGCGGCTACACCTTC
TRBJ2-3,.,TRBV5-4,.,CASSSVPGADTQYF,TGTGCCAGCAGCTCGGTGCCAGGGGCAGATACGCAGTATTTT
TRBJ2-1,TRBD2,TRBV9,.,CASSPWASGGYNEQFF,TGTGCCAGCAGCCCCTGGGCGTCGGGAGGCTACAATGAGCAGTTCTTC
TRBJ2-1,TRBD2,TRBV2,.,CASDLGLAGNNEQFF,TGTGCCAGCGATCTGGGGCTAGCGGGTAACAATGAGCAGTTCTTC
TRBJ1-5,.,TRBV4-3,.,CASSQDLRSQPQHF,TGCGCCAGCAGCCAAGATCTTCGGAGTCAGCCCCAGCATTTT